A selection of T cell receptor beta chains follows, all from one sample in a study of Ad26.COV2.S vaccination and SARS-CoV-2 variants. Assay used: immunoSEQ multiplex PCR; TCRdb lists only in-frame clones, some missing. In the table there are some 400,000 clones, approximately 91% of which are singletons. The sequencing used peripheral blood, collected in a trial of Ad26.COV2.S vaccine versus placebo. Every receptor here comes from a person aged 18-65 years who received the Ad26.COV2.S COVID-19 vaccine or a placebo. CDR3s include the opening cysteine and the closing phenylalanine or tryptophan. The D gene is left open where the match is weak. The size entry is marked missing in some rows and otherwise reads once, few, many or a size class.

D	V	J	size	DNA	CDR3
.	TRBV29-1	TRBJ2-7	.	TGCAGCGCCCTCGCGCTACCTCCCTCCTACGAGCAGTACTTC	CSALALPPSYEQYF
.	TRBV28	TRBJ2-1	.	TGTGCCAGCGGGTTGGGTTACAATGAGCAGTTCTTC	CASGLGYNEQFF
.	TRBV7-8	TRBJ2-5	.	TGTGCCAGCAGCTTCGTGGCGGTCAGCCAAGAGACCCAGTACTTC	CASSFVAVSQETQYF
TRBD1	TRBV13	TRBJ2-2	.	TGTGCCAGCAGCTCAATACCGGGACAGGAAACCGGGGAGCTGTTTTTT	CASSSIPGQETGELFF
.	TRBV6-5	TRBJ1-1	.	TGTGCCAGCAGTTACGACCATATGAACACTGAAGCTTTCTTT	CASSYDHMNTEAFF
.	TRBV3-1/TRBV3-2	TRBJ1-1	.	TGTGCCAGCAGCCCGGACACCCTAATTTACAGGGACACTGAAGCTTTCTTT	CASSPDTLIYRDTEAFF
.	TRBV3-1/TRBV3-2	TRBJ2-3	.	TGTGCCAGCAGCCAAGAAGGAGGGAGCAGGCCAACCTTGCAGTATTTT	CASSQEGGSRPTLQYF
.	TRBV19	TRBJ2-3	.	TGTGCCAGTAGTATTGGTTTTGACTTCACAGATACGCAGTATTTT	CASSIGFDFTDTQYF
TRBD2	TRBV9	TRBJ2-1	.	TGTGCCAGCAGCGTAGTGGCGGGAGGGTACAATGAGCAGTTCTTC	CASSVVAGGYNEQFF
.	TRBV6-5	TRBJ2-7	.	TGTGCCAGCAGTTCCCGGGACGGAGACTACGAGCAGTACTTC	CASSSRDGDYEQYF
TRBD2	TRBV5-4	TRBJ2-4	.	TGTGCCAGCAGCTCCGCAATAGCGGGAGGGCGCATTCAGTACTTC	CASSSAIAGGRIQYF
.	TRBV29-1	TRBJ2-3	.	TGCAGCGTTGACTGGGGCACAGATACGCAGTATTTT	CSVDWGTDTQYF
.	TRBV30	TRBJ2-7	.	TGTGCCTGGGGACCCGGACGCTACTACGAGCAGTACTTC	CAWGPGRYYEQYF
TRBD2	TRBV5-4	TRBJ2-1	.	TGTGCCAGCAGCCAAGCTAGCGGGAGGGCCTACAATGAGCAGTTCTTC	CASSQASGRAYNEQFF
.	TRBV2	TRBJ1-5	.	TGTGCCAGCAGTGGGACCCCAATTCAGCCCCAGCATTTT	CASSGTPIQPQHF
.	TRBV6-6	TRBJ2-7	.	TGTGCCGCCAGGACCTCCTACGAGCAGTACTTC	CAARTSYEQYF
.	TRBV7-9	TRBJ1-2	few	TGTGCCAGCAGCTTAGAAAGTACAGTCTATGGCTACACCTTC	CASSLESTVYGYTF
.	TRBV5-4	TRBJ1-2	.	TGTGCCAGCAGCTTGTCCGGCACTAGGGCCTATGGCTACACCTTC	CASSLSGTRAYGYTF
TRBD1	TRBV27	TRBJ1-6	.	TGTGCCAGCAGTGCCCGGGACAGGGGTAATAATTCACCCCTCCACTTT	CASSARDRGNNSPLHF
.	TRBV2	TRBJ2-7	.	TGTGCCAGCAGGATGACCCAATACGAGCAGTACTTC	CASRMTQYEQYF
TRBD1	TRBV28	TRBJ1-1	.	TGTGCCAGCAGTTTGGACAGGAGTATGAACACTGAAGCTTTCTTT	CASSLDRSMNTEAFF
.	TRBV14	TRBJ1-2	.	TGTGCCAGCAGCCCGCGGGGCGCGGGCTTGACTAACTATGGCTACACCTTC	CASSPRGAGLTNYGYTF
.	TRBV7-8	TRBJ2-7	.	TGTGCCAGCAGCTTAGCGCGGCAGGCCTATCCTTACGAGCAGTACTTC	CASSLARQAYPYEQYF
.	TRBV5-8	TRBJ2-7	.	TGTGCCAGCAGCCCTGGGCGGCCCTACGAGCAGTACTTC	CASSPGRPYEQYF
.	TRBV6-1	TRBJ1-5	.	TGTGCCAGCAGTGACGACCTAACTTATCAGCCCCAGCATTTT	CASSDDLTYQPQHF
.	TRBV6-6	TRBJ2-7	.	TGTGCCAGCAGTTCGGGGGCCTACGAGCAGTACTTC	CASSSGAYEQYF
.	TRBV12-2	TRBJ2-1	.	TGTGCAAGTCGCTTAGAGGTCGGCTACCGTTACAATGAGCAGTTCTTC	CASRLEVGYRYNEQFF
TRBD1	TRBV4-3	TRBJ1-1	once	TGCGCCAGCAGCCAGACCAGGGGGTTGTACACTGAAGCTTTCTTT	CASSQTRGLYTEAFF
.	TRBV10-3	TRBJ1-2	.	TGTGCCATCGGCTCTGGGGGGGCTAACTATGGCTACACCTTC	CAIGSGGANYGYTF
.	TRBV5-5	TRBJ1-5	.	TGTGCCAGCAGCGCCGGGACGGGGAATCAGCCCCAGCATTTT	CASSAGTGNQPQHF
TRBD2	TRBV27	TRBJ2-7	.	TGTGCCAGCAGTTTTGGTGCGGGGGACTACGAGCAGTACTTC	CASSFGAGDYEQYF
.	TRBV9	TRBJ2-5	once	TGTGCCAGCAGCGTAGCCCCGACTAGAGGGGAGACCCAGTACTTC	CASSVAPTRGETQYF
TRBD1	TRBV7-3	TRBJ1-6	few	TGTGCCAGCAGCTTAAGAGGGGGCAATTCACCCCTCCACTTT	CASSLRGGNSPLHF
TRBD1	TRBV18	TRBJ1-2	.	TGTGCCAGCTCGCGGGGAACAGGGGTCCATGGCTACACCTTC	CASSRGTGVHGYTF
.	TRBV30	TRBJ1-1	.	TGTGCCTGGAGCAGGGGTCCTCGTGACACTGAAGCTTTCTTT	CAWSRGPRDTEAFF
.	TRBV29-1	TRBJ2-7	.	TGCAGCGTGGGGCCAGGGGGGCACGAGCAGTACTTC	CSVGPGGHEQYF
.	TRBV7-9	TRBJ1-2	.	TGTGCCAGCAGCCCAAGCGCAGGCCACACCTTC	CASSPSAGHTF
TRBD2	TRBV7-9	TRBJ2-2	.	TGTGCCTCGGGACTAGCGGGAGCCAACACCGGGGAGCTGTTTTTT	CASGLAGANTGELFF
.	TRBV6-1	TRBJ2-1	once	TGTGCCAGCAGTGAAGGGCTAACTGAGCAGTTCTTC	CASSEGLTEQFF
.	TRBV2	TRBJ1-3	.	TGTGCCAGCACCCCCTTTTCCCGTGGGGGAAACACCATATATTTT	CASTPFSRGGNTIYF
.	TRBV2	TRBJ2-2	.	TGTGCCAGCAGTGTTGACCTCACCGGGGAGCTGTTTTTT	CASSVDLTGELFF
TRBD2	TRBV29-1	TRBJ2-1	.	TGCAGCGTTGAGTCTAGCGGGGGCAATGAGCAGTTCTTC	CSVESSGGNEQFF
TRBD2	TRBV27	TRBJ2-7	.	TGTGCCAGCAGTTCCCCACGGACTAGCGGGAGCAACGAGCAGTACTTC	CASSSPRTSGSNEQYF
TRBD1	TRBV10-3	TRBJ1-6	.	TGTGCCATCAATTCGGACAGGGGAGATTCACCCCTCCACTTT	CAINSDRGDSPLHF
.	TRBV21-1	TRBJ1-1	.	TGTGCCAGCAGCTCAAGGGGGGGACAGAGAGTTGAAGCTTTCTTT	CASSSRGGQRVEAFF
TRBD1	TRBV6-5	TRBJ1-2	.	TGTGCCAGCAGTCGACCGGGACAGGGAGCCGGCTACACCTTC	CASSRPGQGAGYTF
.	TRBV9	TRBJ1-1	.	TGTGCCAGCAGCCCCACGACGAACACTGAAGCTTTCTTT	CASSPTTNTEAFF
TRBD1	TRBV5-1	TRBJ2-3	.	TGCGCCAGCAGCGCGCGACAGGGGCCCTCCACAGATACGCAGTATTTT	CASSARQGPSTDTQYF
TRBD1	TRBV5-1	TRBJ1-1	.	TGCGCCAGCAGCCCGGGACAGGGAACGGTAGGGAACACTGAAGCTTTCTTT	CASSPGQGTVGNTEAFF
.	TRBV30	TRBJ1-1	.	TGTGCCTGGAGTGTTGGTGGGGGGACTGAAGCTTTCTTT	CAWSVGGGTEAFF
.	TRBV30	TRBJ2-4	once	TGTGCCTGGAGCCCCATAGGCAAAAACATTCAGTACTTC	CAWSPIGKNIQYF
TRBD2	TRBV27	TRBJ2-7	.	TGTGCCAGCAGTGCTAGCGGGAGGACGGGGGAGCAGTACTTC	CASSASGRTGEQYF
.	TRBV12-5	TRBJ2-3	.	TGTGCTAGTGGTTTGTTTTTGGGGGCCGGGGGAGATACGCAGTATTTT	CASGLFLGAGGDTQYF
TRBD1	TRBV27	TRBJ1-2	.	TGTGCCAGCAGTTTAAGACAGGGGGCGGGTGGCTACACCTTC	CASSLRQGAGGYTF
TRBD2	TRBV19	TRBJ2-2	.	TGTGCCAGTACCAATTTGGGACTAGCGGGTAGCGCGAACACCGGGGAGCTGTTTTTT	CASTNLGLAGSANTGELFF
.	TRBV24-1	TRBJ1-1	.	TGTGCCACCAGTGACCCCAGGGGAGGGGACACTGAAGCTTTCTTT	CATSDPRGGDTEAFF
.	TRBV11-1	TRBJ2-3	.	TGTGCCAGCAGCTTAGCGAGGCAAGATACGCAGTATTTT	CASSLARQDTQYF
.	TRBV19	TRBJ2-5	.	TGTGCCAGTAGTATAGGTCCGAAATACGGAGAGACCCAGTACTTC	CASSIGPKYGETQYF
TRBD2	TRBV7-3	TRBJ2-1	.	TGTGCCAGCAGCTTAGGGCTAGCGGCATACAATGAGCAGTTCTTC	CASSLGLAAYNEQFF